This TCR beta chain comes out of a study of blood T cell repertoires in COVID-19. This CDR3 is built from 13 residues. V lost 6 bases, J lost 2 bases, and 1 base stayed unmatched. Libraries were prepared by immunoSEQ multiplex PCR; TCRdb keeps only in-frame clonotypes and omits some of them. The sample has about 130,000 clones, approximately 91% seen once. The receptor was derived from an elderly woman with acute or convalescent COVID-19. This chain links TRBV12-3 or TRBV12-4 with TRBJ2-3; the match to TRBD2 covers 8 bases. The sample taken for sequencing was peripheral blood. The CDR3 protein is CASRTSATDTQYF. For the CDR3, the DNA is TGTGCCAGCAGGACTAGCGCCACAGATACGCAGTATTTT.